This TCR beta chain was documented in a study of T cell responses to AZD1222 COVID-19 vaccine. Study context: Second-dose groups at about 4 or about 12 weeks were pooled. Study results and caveats: The donor cohort was predominantly white British with a female majority, and clonal diversity may have been underestimated. Baseline serostatus was positive in only a handful of AZD1222 recipients. Unmutated variant regions reportedly attract nearly half of all spike-specific TCRs.

Clones were read by immunoSEQ multiplex PCR, and TCRdb kept only the in-frame ones, dropping some. The table includes 90,000 to 100,000 clones, around 89% detected once. Comments on this clone: What it binds is unknown.

This material consisted of peripheral blood, taken on day 0 of AZD1222 vaccination. This sequence originates from an adult in good health.

CDR3 amino acids: CASSLGGVVKETQYF. DNA of the CDR3: TGTGCCAGCAGCTTAGGGGGGGTAGTGAAAGAGACCCAGTACTTC. The rearrangement uses TRBV11-1 and TRBJ2-5, with D possibly being TRBD2 (6 bases). Germline CDR1 reads SGHAT; CDR2 reads FQDESV (reference sequence). Trimming removed 1 base at V and 3 bases at J, with 12 bases between. The CDR3 sequence is 15 residues long.